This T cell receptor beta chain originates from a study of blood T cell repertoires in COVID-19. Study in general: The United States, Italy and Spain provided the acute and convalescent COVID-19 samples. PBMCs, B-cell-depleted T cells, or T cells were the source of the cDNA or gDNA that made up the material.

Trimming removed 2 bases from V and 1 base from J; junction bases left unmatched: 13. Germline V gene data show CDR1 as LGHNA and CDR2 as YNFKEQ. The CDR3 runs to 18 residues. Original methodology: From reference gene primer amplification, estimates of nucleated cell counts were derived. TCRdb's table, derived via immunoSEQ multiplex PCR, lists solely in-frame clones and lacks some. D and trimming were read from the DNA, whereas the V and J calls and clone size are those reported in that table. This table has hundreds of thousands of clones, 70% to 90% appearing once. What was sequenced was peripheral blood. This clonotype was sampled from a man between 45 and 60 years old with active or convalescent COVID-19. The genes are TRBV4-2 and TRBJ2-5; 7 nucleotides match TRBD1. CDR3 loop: CASSQSSISGTAQETQYF. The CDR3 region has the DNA TGTGCCAGCAGCCAAAGTAGTATTTCGGGGACAGCCCAAGAGACCCAGTACTTC.